The 32 T cell receptor beta chains given below trace back to one sample, sequenced in a study of regulatory T cells in long-lasting Graves disease (dated by TCRdb to about 2021). Libraries came from multiplex PCR. These reads were obtained on an Illumina HiSeq 4000. To build TCR beta libraries, CDR3 regions were amplified by Arm-PCR using iRepertoire HTBI primers. TCRdb reanalyzed the raw reads on its own, using fastp at Q25 for trimming and MiXCR for clone calling, and kept in-frame beta chains. Every distinct CDR3 protein forms one entry, paired with its most common genes and DNA. A total of some 450,000 distinct CDR3 sequences appear in this sample, about a quarter of them only once. The ten largest account for roughly 26% of the sample. The time point tag for this specimen amounts to: persistent/refractory GD, antithyroid drugs over 5 years with positive TRAb. For both TCR sequencing and RNA sequencing, RNA was extracted from PBMCs in TRIzol.

The material was peripheral blood mononuclear cells (PBMCs), obtained when the disease was refractory, from a patient treated with antithyroid drugs. These receptors all stem from a female donor with Graves disease.

This clonotype came up a few times. This rearrangement joins TRBV28 to TRBJ1-3, with D possibly TRBD1 on 5 matching bases. Looked up from germline, CDR1 is MDHEN and CDR2 is SYDVKM. The CDR3 is 15 amino acids. Trimming took off 6 bases at V and 0 bases at J, with 12 bases between the two ends. This chain's CDR3 is CASSGDGNSGNTIYF. The CDR3 DNA follows: TGTGCCAGCAGCGGGGACGGGAACTCTGGAAACACCATATATTTT.

On this clonotype itself: It differs at one base from a far larger clone, so likely a read error. V gene TRBV28 combines with J gene TRBJ1-2, with D tentatively TRBD1 (6 bases). V was clipped by 8 bases and J by 4 bases, with 11 bases between them. This CDR3 spans 12 amino acids. CDR1 and CDR2 (germline): MDHEN, SYDVKM. Written as DNA, the CDR3 is TGTGCCAGCCTTGGACAGAGCTATGGCTACACCTTC. Protein: CASLGQSYGYTF.

This clonotype was observed a few times. The chain links TRBV2 to TRBJ1-4; tentatively, D is TRBD1 (5 bases). Germline CDR1 SNHLY, CDR2 FYNNEI. The CDR3 runs 14 residues. V gave up 6 bases and J gave up 0 bases, with 8 bases separating them. The CDR3 here is CASRRQSTNEKLFF. CDR3 sequence (DNA): TGTGCCAGCAGGAGACAGTCAACTAATGAAAAACTGTTTTTT.

The chain recombines TRBV7-2 with TRBJ2-2; D remains ambiguous. In germline, CDR1 is SGHTA, CDR2 FQGNSA. The CDR3 has 15 residues. The ends were cut back, 5 bases at V and 4 bases at J, with 14 bases in the middle. The CDR3 sequence is CASSLNSLATGELFF. The CDR3 bases are TGTGCCAGCAGCCTTAACAGCCTCGCCACCGGGGAGCTGTTTTTT.

The CDR3 DNA reads TGCGCCAGCAGCTTGTATGGGGGAGGGACCTACGAGCAGTACTTC. Its protein is CASSLYGGGTYEQYF. J is TRBJ2-7 and V is TRBV5-1, with TRBD2 matching 7 bases. The germline gives CDR1 SGHRS, CDR2 YFSETQ. The length of the CDR3 is 15 residues. The V segment lost 1 base and the J segment 2 bases; nucleotides outside the gene matches: 6.

The J gene is TRBJ2-7, the V gene TRBV5-1; D is undetermined. Trimming pared 0 bases from V and 3 bases from J, leaving 7 bases between. Per the germline V gene, CDR1 is SGHRS and CDR2 is YFSETQ. This CDR3 region has 13 residues. The CDR3 nucleotides read TGCGCCAGCAGCTTGGAGTTTGACTACGAGCAGTACTTC. This encodes CASSLEFDYEQYF.

This clonotype was observed a handful of times. The V gene is TRBV7-9, the J gene TRBJ2-3; 10 bases align to TRBD2. The CDR3 is 17 amino acids. Germline V gene data show CDR1 as SEHNR and CDR2 as FQNEAQ (reference sequence). After removal of 5 bases from V and 4 bases from J, the junction contained 12 bases not matched to a gene. The DNA for the CDR3 is TGTGCCAGCAGCAGACGCGGAGGACTAGCGGTTCCAGATACGCAGTATTTT. Translated, it gives CASSRRGGLAVPDTQYF.

This clonotype was recorded many times. V and J are TRBV2 and TRBJ1-6; D is unclear. V lost 9 bases and J 5 bases, leaving 14 bases between the germline ends. CDR1 and CDR2 from the germline V gene are SNHLY and FYNNEI. The CDR3 totals 14 residues. The chain's CDR3 is CASSTPPDNSPLHF. Here the CDR3 DNA reads TGTGCCAGTTCGACTCCCCCGGATAATTCACCCCTCCACTTT.

This clonotype showed up just a few times. J is TRBJ1-5 and V is TRBV6-5; D is unresolved. Germline V CDR1 and CDR2: MNHEY, SVGAGI. The CDR3 is 16 residues long. Trimming took off 4 bases at V and 0 bases at J, with 13 bases between the two ends. The CDR3 region is CASSSINQDSNQPQHF. The CDR3 region has the DNA TGTGCCAGCAGTTCCATAAACCAGGATAGCAATCAGCCCCAGCATTTT.

Ten or more counts support this clonotype. The chain joins TRBV28 to TRBJ1-5; tentative D call: TRBD1 (5 bases). Germline V gives CDR1 MDHEN, CDR2 SYDVKM. The CDR3 runs 13 residues. The V gene lost 10 bases and the J gene lost 3 bases, with 13 bases spanning the gap. Written as DNA, the CDR3 is TGTGCCACCATAGACAGCCTCAATCAGCCCCAGCATTTT. The encoded protein is CATIDSLNQPQHF.

This clonotype has a handful of counts. This chain connects TRBV9 to TRBJ1-2; possibly TRBD1 for D (5 bases). The germline V gene encodes CDR1 SGDLS and CDR2 YYNGEE. Deletions cut 0 bases from V and 8 bases from J, with 14 bases between. CDR3 size: 14 residues. In DNA, the CDR3 is TGTGCCAGCAGCGTAGGGACATCTCCGGGAGGCTACACCTTC. Its protein product is CASSVGTSPGGYTF.

This clonotype came up many times. The chain employs TRBV20-1 and TRBJ1-2; 7 bases match TRBD1. CDR3 length: 14 residues. CDR1 and CDR2 (germline): DFQATT, SNEGSKA (reference sequence). J was trimmed by 5 bases and V by 3 bases; bases with no gene match: 9. The CDR3 loop reads CSASMRQGGYGYTF. The CDR3 DNA follows: TGCAGTGCTAGTATGAGACAGGGAGGTTATGGCTACACCTTC.

With regard to this clonotype: Since no conserved phenylalanine or tryptophan closes the CDR3, a read error is the likely cause. The genes are TRBV27 and TRBJ1-5; D uncertain. The CDR3 length is 14 residues. Trimming stripped 7 bases from V and 0 bases from J, with 10 bases between. CDR1 and CDR2 from the germline V gene are MNHEY and SMNVEV (reference sequence). CDR3 DNA sequence: TGTGCCAGCAATCCGGAGCCTAGCAATCAGCCCCAGCATCTT. Translating it yields CASNPEPSNQPQHL.

The rearrangement joins TRBV4-3 to TRBJ1-4; 9 bases map to TRBD1. The CDR3 spans 16 residues. CDR1 and CDR2 from the germline V gene are LGHNA and YSLEER. V lost 0 bases, J lost 7 bases, and 6 bases stayed unmatched. CDR3 sequence: CASSQDLGTGSEKLFF. The CDR3 DNA follows: TGCGCCAGCAGCCAAGATCTTGGGACAGGGAGTGAAAAACTGTTTTTT.

This clonotype was counted only a few times. V usage is TRBV7-9 and J usage is TRBJ1-2, with unresolved D. Germline CDR1 reads SEHNR; CDR2 reads FQNEAQ (reference sequence). V was clipped by 2 bases and J by 7 bases, with 5 bases between them. The length of the CDR3 is 11 residues. The CDR3 region has the DNA TGTGCCAGCAGCTTATTCCCTGGCTACACCTTC. It codes for CASSLFPGYTF.

This clonotype was counted between two and nine times. This chain links TRBV18 with TRBJ2-3; D not certain. The germline CDR1 and CDR2 sequences are KGHSH and LQKENI. The CDR3 runs 14 residues. Deletions cut 0 bases from V and 6 bases from J, with 10 bases between. CDR3 in amino acids: CASSPPSRIDTQYF. CDR3 bases: TGTGCCAGCTCACCACCGTCCCGGATCGATACGCAGTATTTT.

Only a few counts were recorded for this clonotype. This chain links TRBV19 with TRBJ2-2; 8 bases line up with TRBD2. CDR1 and CDR2 from the germline V gene are LNHDA and SQIVND (reference sequence). V shed 3 bases, J shed 4 bases, and the junction held 4 bases outside the gene matches. The CDR3 is 15 residues long. The CDR3 is CASSIGTRGTGELFF. DNA for the CDR3: TGTGCCAGTAGTATCGGGACTAGGGGCACCGGGGAGCTGTTTTTT.

The chain employs TRBV3-1 and TRBJ1-6; D gene unclear. CDR3 length: 15 residues. Germline-derived CDR1 and CDR2 are LGHDT and YNNKEL (reference sequence). Trimming removed 0 bases from V and 7 bases from J, with 10 bases in between. The CDR3 sequence is CASSQELQPNSPLHF. In DNA form, the CDR3 reads TGTGCCAGCAGCCAAGAGCTACAGCCAAATTCACCCCTCCACTTT.

Remarks on this clonotype: A much larger clone is a single base away; this may be a read error. The gene calls are TRBV7-9 and TRBJ1-6, with D maybe TRBD1 (5 bases). The CDR3 extends over 14 amino acids. Germline V gives CDR1 SEHNR, CDR2 FQNEAQ (reference sequence). As DNA, the CDR3 is TGTGCCAGCAGCTTGGTGGGGCAGGATTCATCCCTCCACTTT. This gives the protein CASSLVGQDSSLHF. Using reference TRBV7-9 and TRBJ1-6 for the parts outside the CDR3, the full variable domain is DTGVSQNPRHKITKRGQNVTFRCDPISEHNRLYWYRQTLGQGPEFLTYFQNEAQLEKSRLLSDRFSAERPKGSFSTLEIQRTEQGDSAMYLCASSLVGQDSSLHFGNGTRLTVT.

This clonotype was counted between two and nine times. The genes are TRBV5-1 and TRBJ1-1, with D possibly matching TRBD1 (6 bases). This CDR3 is 14 amino acids long. Germline assignment: CDR1 SGHRS and CDR2 YFSETQ. With 4 bases removed from V and 5 bases from J, the gap between germline ends came to 15 bases. The CDR3 coding sequence is TGCGCCAGCAGCACAGGGAGGGCATCAACTGAAGCTTTCTTT. As protein: CASSTGRASTEAFF.

This clonotype was seen more than once but under ten times. The rearrangement joins TRBV12-3 or TRBV12-4 to TRBJ2-2, with 12 positions matching TRBD1. The CDR3 sequence is 18 residues long. V trimming: 5 bases; J trimming: 8 bases; junction bases outside the gene matches: 15. CDR3 bases: TGTGCCAGCAGTCCCCTCTCCGGGACAGGGGGCGCTTCTGGGGAGCTGTTTTTT. Amino acid sequence: CASSPLSGTGGASGELFF.

This clonotype was observed a few times. V usage is TRBV12-3 or TRBV12-4 and J usage is TRBJ2-7; 7 bases are shared with TRBD2. The V segment lost 6 bases and the J segment 4 bases; nucleotides outside the gene matches: 9. The length of the CDR3 is 14 residues. CDR3 protein: CASSSGGGGYEQYF. The CDR3 DNA reads TGTGCCAGCAGCTCTGGCGGGGGTGGGTACGAGCAGTACTTC.

This clonotype was recorded once. This sequence joins TRBV6-1 and TRBJ2-7, with a tentative D call TRBD1 (5 bases). The ends were cut back, 1 base at V and 0 bases at J, with 10 bases in the middle. Germline V gene sequence: CDR1 MNHNS, CDR2 SASEGT. The CDR3 is made up of 15 amino acids. The CDR3 DNA reads as TGTGCCAGCAGTGAAGTCGCAGGGTTCTCCTACGAGCAGTACTTC. The encoded protein is CASSEVAGFSYEQYF.

The chain employs TRBV30 and TRBJ1-2; D might be TRBD1 (5 bases). The CDR3 is 16 amino acids. Trimming took off 0 bases at V and 7 bases at J, with 21 bases between the two ends. Germline lookup yields CDR1 GTSNPN and CDR2 SVGIG (reference sequence). The CDR3 sequence: CAWSVPSPGTTSGYTF. For the CDR3, the DNA is TGTGCCTGGAGTGTACCGAGCCCAGGGACTACCTCTGGCTACACCTTC.

The J gene is TRBJ1-5, the V gene TRBV20-1; 7 bases map to TRBD1. Germline V lookup: CDR1 DFQATT, CDR2 SNEGSKA (reference sequence). Trimming took 4 bases from V and 7 from J; bases not matched to a gene: 7. This CDR3 spans 13 amino acids. CDR3 bases: TGCAGTGCTACGCCAACAGGGGCCCAGCCCCAGCATTTT. This encodes CSATPTGAQPQHF.

This clonotype was recorded at least ten times. In DNA form, the CDR3 reads TGTGCCAGCAGTAAAGGGACAGGAGTGAACACTGAAGCTTTCTTT. This translates into CASSKGTGVNTEAFF. J is TRBJ1-1 and V is TRBV6-1, with TRBD1 matching over 8 bases. The CDR3 has 15 residues. Germline-derived CDR1 and CDR2 are MNHNS and SASEGT. Trimming removed 5 bases from V and 0 bases from J; junction bases left unmatched: 5.

In its sample, this clonotype was seen a few times. The V gene is TRBV15, the J gene TRBJ2-5; a possible D gene is TRBD1 (7 bases). Between the trimmed V and J ends, which lost 1 base and 6 bases, there was a span of 15 bases. The germline gives CDR1 LNHNV, CDR2 YYDKDF (reference sequence). This CDR3 has 15 residues. CDR3: CATSRAGQGGKTQYF. In DNA, the CDR3 is TGTGCCACCAGCAGAGCTGGGCAGGGGGGAAAGACCCAGTACTTC.

In this sample, this clonotype turned up a few times. This sequence joins TRBV20-1 and TRBJ1-4; the D is unclear. The CDR3 totals 15 residues. Trimming removed 0 bases from V and 4 bases from J, with 12 bases in between. Germline V gives CDR1 DFQATT, CDR2 SNEGSKA (reference sequence). The CDR3 DNA reads TGCAGTGCTAGAGATCAGGCAGGTCTTAATGAAAAACTGTTTTTT. Translation gives CSARDQAGLNEKLFF.

In this sample, this clonotype turned up a few times. The chain joins TRBV6-1 to TRBJ1-5; 11 nucleotides align to TRBD1. The germline V gene has CDR1 MNHNS and CDR2 SASEGT. The V and J ends lost 6 bases and 6 bases, in that order; junction bases with no gene match: 7. CDR3 length equals 15 residues. CDR3: CASRWGQGVGQPQHF. The CDR3 DNA sequence: TGTGCCAGCAGATGGGGACAGGGGGTAGGTCAGCCCCAGCATTTT.

The gene calls are TRBV29-1 and TRBJ2-7, with 8 nucleotides matching TRBD2. V dropped 4 bases and J dropped 3; count of bases not matched to a gene: 11. The CDR3 is made up of 15 amino acids. CDR1 and CDR2 from the germline V gene are SQVTM and ANQGSEA. Here the CDR3 DNA reads TGCAGCGTTGCCAGCGGGAGAGGTTGGGGCTACGAGCAGTACTTC. Amino acid sequence: CSVASGRGWGYEQYF.

This clonotype appeared many times. This sequence joins TRBV30 and TRBJ1-1; no definite D call. V lost 8 bases and J lost 1, with 11 bases in between. The CDR3 loop spans 12 amino acids. The germline CDR1 and CDR2 sequences are GTSNPN and SVGIG (reference sequence). CDR3 DNA sequence: TGTGCCCGACGGTTCCAGAACACTGAAGCTTTCTTT. The encoded protein is CARRFQNTEAFF.

This clonotype was observed at least ten times. V and J are TRBV2 and TRBJ2-4; 7 bases agree with TRBD1. V gave up 0 bases and J gave up 15 bases; unmatched junction bases: 17. The germline CDR1 and CDR2 sequences are SNHLY and FYNNEI. The CDR3 is 16 amino acids. CDR3 residues: CASSEAIRTGRPPPYF. For the CDR3, the DNA is TGTGCCAGCAGTGAAGCTATTAGGACAGGCCGACCTCCACCGTACTTC.